This is a list of T cell receptor beta chains from one sample in a study of T cell clones after liver transplantation. Sequencing used immunoSEQ multiplex PCR; TCRdb keeps in-frame clones, though not all of them. The sample contains roughly 70,000 clones, 90% of which appear only once. The sequencing used CD4+ T cells from blood, collected before liver transplant. These TCRs come from a human donor who received a liver transplant. The CDR3 runs from the conserved cysteine through the conserved F or W. Each record gives: clone size, V gene, D gene, CDR3 length, J gene, CDR3 protein, CDR3 DNA. A D gene is named only where the DNA matches it firmly. Some rows mark clone size as missing; the rest say once, few, many or name a class of expanded clone.

size: once
V: TRBV5-1
D: TRBD2
length: 16
J: TRBJ2-7
CDR3: CASSLDWAGTTYEQYF
DNA: TGCGCCAGCAGCTTGGATTGGGCAGGGACTACCTACGAGCAGTACTTC

size: NA
V: TRBV5-1
D: NA
length: 14
J: TRBJ1-6
CDR3: CASSQDSYNSPLHF
DNA: TGCGCCAGCAGCCAGGACAGCTATAATTCACCCCTCCACTTT

size: NA
V: TRBV7-8
D: TRBD2
length: 16
J: TRBJ2-3
CDR3: CASSSRGLAEADTQYF
DNA: TGTGCCAGCAGCTCCAGAGGACTAGCTGAAGCAGATACGCAGTATTTT

size: NA
V: TRBV7-2
D: TRBD2
length: 16
J: TRBJ2-7
CDR3: CASSLDSGPSSYEQYF
DNA: TGTGCCAGCAGCTTAGATAGCGGGCCTAGCTCCTACGAGCAGTACTTC

size: NA
V: TRBV5-1
D: NA
length: 15
J: TRBJ1-4
CDR3: CASSLGGATNEKLFF
DNA: TGCGCCAGCAGCTTGGGAGGGGCAACTAATGAAAAACTGTTTTTT

size: NA
V: TRBV7-8
D: TRBD2
length: 16
J: TRBJ2-5
CDR3: CASSGTSGRAEETQYF
DNA: TGTGCCAGCAGCGGGACTAGCGGGAGGGCCGAAGAGACCCAGTACTTC

size: NA
V: TRBV11-2
D: TRBD2
length: 16
J: TRBJ2-2
CDR3: CASSLEPGLVPGELFF
DNA: TGTGCCAGCAGCTTAGAACCGGGACTAGTTCCGGGGGAGCTGTTTTTT

size: NA
V: TRBV28
D: TRBD2
length: 17
J: TRBJ2-1
CDR3: CASNRFRGTSQNNEQFF
DNA: TGTGCCAGCAACCGATTCAGGGGGACTAGCCAAAACAATGAGCAGTTCTTC

size: NA
V: TRBV11-3
D: NA
length: 15
J: TRBJ2-7
CDR3: CASRGVGGNTYEQYF
DNA: TGTGCCAGCAGAGGAGTGGGCGGGAACACCTACGAGCAGTACTTC

size: NA
V: TRBV30
D: TRBD2
length: 14
J: TRBJ2-7
CDR3: CAWDQLAGSYEQYF
DNA: TGTGCCTGGGATCAACTAGCGGGTTCTTACGAGCAGTACTTC

size: once
V: TRBV29-1
D: NA
length: 14
J: TRBJ2-5
CDR3: CSVEDTRGVETQYF
DNA: TGCAGCGTTGAAGATACTCGAGGCGTCGAGACCCAGTACTTC

size: NA
V: TRBV9
D: NA
length: 14
J: TRBJ2-3
CDR3: CASSVLASTDTQYF
DNA: TGTGCCAGCAGCGTACTAGCGAGCACAGATACGCAGTATTTT

size: NA
V: TRBV5-1
D: TRBD2
length: 15
J: TRBJ2-1
CDR3: CASRPSGKAGNEQFF
DNA: TGCGCCAGCAGGCCCAGCGGGAAAGCGGGTAATGAGCAGTTCTTC